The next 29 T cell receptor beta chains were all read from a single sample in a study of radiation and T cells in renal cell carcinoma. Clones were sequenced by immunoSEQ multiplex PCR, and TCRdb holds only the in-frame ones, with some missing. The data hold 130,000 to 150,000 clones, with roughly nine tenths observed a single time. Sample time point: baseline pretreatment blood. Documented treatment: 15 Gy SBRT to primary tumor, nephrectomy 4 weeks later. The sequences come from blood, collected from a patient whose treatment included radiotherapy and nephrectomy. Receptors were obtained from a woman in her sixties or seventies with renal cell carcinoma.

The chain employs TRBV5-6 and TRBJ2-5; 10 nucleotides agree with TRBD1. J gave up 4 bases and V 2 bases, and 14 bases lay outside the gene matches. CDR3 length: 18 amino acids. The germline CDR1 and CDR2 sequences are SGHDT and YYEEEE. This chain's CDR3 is CASSFTDRGARDLETQYF. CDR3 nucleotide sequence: TGTGCCAGCAGCTTTACGGACAGGGGGGCACGTGACCTAGAGACCCAGTACTTC.

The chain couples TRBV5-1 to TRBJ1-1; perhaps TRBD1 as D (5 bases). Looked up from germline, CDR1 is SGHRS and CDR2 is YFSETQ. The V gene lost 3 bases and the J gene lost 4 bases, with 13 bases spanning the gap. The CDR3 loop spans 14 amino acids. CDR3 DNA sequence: TGCGCCAGCAGCTCGGAGGGGTTGAGCACTGAAGCTTTCTTT. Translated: CASSSEGLSTEAFF.

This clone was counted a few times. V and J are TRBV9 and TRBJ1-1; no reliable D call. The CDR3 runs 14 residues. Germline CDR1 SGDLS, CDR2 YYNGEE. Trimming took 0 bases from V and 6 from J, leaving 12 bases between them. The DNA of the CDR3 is TGTGCCAGCAGCGTAGGAGGTCTACGAGCTGAAGCTTTCTTT. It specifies CASSVGGLRAEAFF.

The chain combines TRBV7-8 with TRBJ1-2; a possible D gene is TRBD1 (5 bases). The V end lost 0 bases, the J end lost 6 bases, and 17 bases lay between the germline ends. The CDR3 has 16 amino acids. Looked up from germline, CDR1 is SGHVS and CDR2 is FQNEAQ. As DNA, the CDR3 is TGTGCCAGCAGCTTAGCCCAAGACAGTATGTACAATGGCTACACCTTC. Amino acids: CASSLAQDSMYNGYTF.

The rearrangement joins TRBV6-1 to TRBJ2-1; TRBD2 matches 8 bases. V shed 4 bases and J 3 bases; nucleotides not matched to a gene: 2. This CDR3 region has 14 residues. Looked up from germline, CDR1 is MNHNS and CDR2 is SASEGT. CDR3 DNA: TGTGCCAGCAGTGCGGGGGGGGTCTACAATGAGCAGTTCTTC. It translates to CASSAGGVYNEQFF.

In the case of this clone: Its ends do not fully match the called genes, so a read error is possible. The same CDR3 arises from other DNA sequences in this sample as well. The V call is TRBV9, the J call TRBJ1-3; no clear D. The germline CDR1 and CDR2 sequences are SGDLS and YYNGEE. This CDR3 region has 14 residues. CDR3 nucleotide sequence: TGCGCCAGCAGCGTAGGGTCCCATGAGAACACCATATATTTT. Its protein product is CASSVGSHENTIYF.

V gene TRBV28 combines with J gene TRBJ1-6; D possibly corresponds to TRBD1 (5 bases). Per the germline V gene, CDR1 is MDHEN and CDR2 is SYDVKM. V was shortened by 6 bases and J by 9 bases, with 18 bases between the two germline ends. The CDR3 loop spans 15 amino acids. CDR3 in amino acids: CASRDNTGMVSPLHF. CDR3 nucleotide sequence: TGTGCCAGCAGGGACAATACGGGAATGGTTTCACCCCTCCACTTT. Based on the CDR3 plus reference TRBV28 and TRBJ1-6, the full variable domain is DVKVTQSSRYLVKRTGEKVFLECVQDMDHENMFWYRQDPGLGLRLIYFSYDVKMKEKGDIPEGYSVSREKKERFSLILESASTNQTSMYLCASRDNTGMVSPLHFGNGTRLTVT.

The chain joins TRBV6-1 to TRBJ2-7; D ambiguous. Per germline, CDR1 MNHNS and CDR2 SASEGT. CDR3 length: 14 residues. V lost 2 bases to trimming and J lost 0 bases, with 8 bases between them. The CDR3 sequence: CASSELILSYEQYF. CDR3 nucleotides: TGTGCCAGCAGTGAATTAATACTCTCCTACGAGCAGTACTTC.

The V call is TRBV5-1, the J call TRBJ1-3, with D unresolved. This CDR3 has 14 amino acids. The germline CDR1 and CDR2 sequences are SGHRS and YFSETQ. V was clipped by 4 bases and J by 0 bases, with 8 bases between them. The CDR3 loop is CASSQGLSGNTIYF. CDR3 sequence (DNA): TGCGCCAGCAGCCAAGGCCTCTCTGGAAACACCATATATTTT.

The CDR3 here is CASSTTQATNEKLFF. In DNA, the CDR3 is TGTGCCAGCAGCACAACCCAAGCAACTAATGAAAAACTGTTTTTT. The rearrangement joins TRBV11-3 to TRBJ1-4; no clear D. Looked up from germline, CDR1 is SGHNT and CDR2 is YENEEA. The ends were cut back, 5 bases at V and 0 bases at J, with 10 bases in the middle. This CDR3 has 15 amino acids.

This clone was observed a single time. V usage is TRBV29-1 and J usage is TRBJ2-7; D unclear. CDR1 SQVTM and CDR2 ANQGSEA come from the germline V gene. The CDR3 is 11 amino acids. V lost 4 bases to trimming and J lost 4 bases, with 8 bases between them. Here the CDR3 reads CSVGGGYEQYF. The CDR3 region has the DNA TGCAGCGTTGGCGGTGGATACGAGCAGTACTTC.

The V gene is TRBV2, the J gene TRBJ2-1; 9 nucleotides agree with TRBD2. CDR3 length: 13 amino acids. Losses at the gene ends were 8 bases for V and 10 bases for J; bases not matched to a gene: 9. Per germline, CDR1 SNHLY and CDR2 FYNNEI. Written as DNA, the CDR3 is TGTGCCAGCGTCTTATGGGCGGGGGGGGAGCAGTTCTTC. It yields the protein CASVLWAGGEQFF.

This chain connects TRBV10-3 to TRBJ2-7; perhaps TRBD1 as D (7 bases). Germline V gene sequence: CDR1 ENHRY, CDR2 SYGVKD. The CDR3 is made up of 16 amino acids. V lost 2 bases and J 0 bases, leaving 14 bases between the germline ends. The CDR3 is CAISEDGGGTSYEQYF. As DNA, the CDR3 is TGTGCCATCAGTGAGGATGGAGGGGGCACCTCCTACGAGCAGTACTTC.

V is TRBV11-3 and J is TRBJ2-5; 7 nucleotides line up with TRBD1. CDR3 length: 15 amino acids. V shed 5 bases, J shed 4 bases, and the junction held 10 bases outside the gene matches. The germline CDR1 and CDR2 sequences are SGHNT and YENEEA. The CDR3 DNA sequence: TGTGCCAGCAGCCCCACTGACAGGGTACGAGAGACCCAGTACTTC. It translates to CASSPTDRVRETQYF.

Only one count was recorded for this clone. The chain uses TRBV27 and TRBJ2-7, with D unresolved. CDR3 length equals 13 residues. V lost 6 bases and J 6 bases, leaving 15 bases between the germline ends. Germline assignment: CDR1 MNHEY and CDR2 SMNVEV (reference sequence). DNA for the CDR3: TGTGCCAGCAGCCCACTCTGGACCCCCGAGCAGTACTTC. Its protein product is CASSPLWTPEQYF.

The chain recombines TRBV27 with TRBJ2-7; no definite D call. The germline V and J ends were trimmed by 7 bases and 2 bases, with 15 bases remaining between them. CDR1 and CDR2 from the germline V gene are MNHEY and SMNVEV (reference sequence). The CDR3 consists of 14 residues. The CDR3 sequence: CASKQGPKTYEQYF. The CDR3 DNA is TGTGCCAGCAAACAAGGACCGAAAACCTACGAGCAGTACTTC.

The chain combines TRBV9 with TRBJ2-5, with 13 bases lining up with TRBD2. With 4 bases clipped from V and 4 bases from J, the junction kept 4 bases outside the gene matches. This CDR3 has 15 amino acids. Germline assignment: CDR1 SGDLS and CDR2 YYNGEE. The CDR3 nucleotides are TGTGCCAGCAGCCCACGGACTAGCGGGGGAGAGACCCAGTACTTC. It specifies CASSPRTSGGETQYF.

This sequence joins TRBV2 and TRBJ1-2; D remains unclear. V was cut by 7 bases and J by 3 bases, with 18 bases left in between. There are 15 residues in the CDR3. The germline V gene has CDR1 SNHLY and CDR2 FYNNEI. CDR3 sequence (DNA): TGTGCCAGCACCCGAAGGGCGGGGAGAGACTATGGCTACACCTTC. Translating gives CASTRRAGRDYGYTF.

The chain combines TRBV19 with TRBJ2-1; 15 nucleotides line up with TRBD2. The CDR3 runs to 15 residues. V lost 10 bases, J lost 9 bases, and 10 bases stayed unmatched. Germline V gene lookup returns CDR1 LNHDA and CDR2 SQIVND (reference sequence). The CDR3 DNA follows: TGTGCCACCGCGCGGACTAGCGGGGGGGCCGGTGAGCAGTTCTTC. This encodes CATARTSGGAGEQFF. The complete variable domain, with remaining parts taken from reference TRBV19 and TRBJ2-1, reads DGGITQSPKYLFRKEGQNVTLSCEQNLNHDAMYWYRQDPGQGLRLIYYSQIVNDFQKGDIAEGYSVSREKKESFPLTVTSAQKNPTAFYLCATARTSGGAGEQFFGPGTRLTVL.

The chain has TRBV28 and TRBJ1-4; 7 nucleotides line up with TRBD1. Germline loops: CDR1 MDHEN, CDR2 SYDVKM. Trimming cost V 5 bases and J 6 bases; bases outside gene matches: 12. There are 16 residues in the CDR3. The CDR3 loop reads CASSELQGKMHEKLFF. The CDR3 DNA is TGTGCCAGCAGTGAGTTACAGGGGAAAATGCATGAAAAACTGTTTTTT.

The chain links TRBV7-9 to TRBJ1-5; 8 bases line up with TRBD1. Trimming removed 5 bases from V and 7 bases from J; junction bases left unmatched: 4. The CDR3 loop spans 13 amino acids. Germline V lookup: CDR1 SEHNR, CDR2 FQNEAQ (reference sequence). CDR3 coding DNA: TGTGCCAGCAGCACAGGGGGGTACCAGCCCCAGCATTTT. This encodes CASSTGGYQPQHF.

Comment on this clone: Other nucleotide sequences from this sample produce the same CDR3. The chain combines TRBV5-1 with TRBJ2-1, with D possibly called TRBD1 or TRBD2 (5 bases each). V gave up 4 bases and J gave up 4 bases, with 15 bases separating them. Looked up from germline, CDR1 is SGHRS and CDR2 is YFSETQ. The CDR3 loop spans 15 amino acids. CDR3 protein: CASSLAGTDYNEQFF. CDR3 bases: TGCGCCAGCAGCCTCGCCGGGACGGATTACAATGAGCAGTTCTTC. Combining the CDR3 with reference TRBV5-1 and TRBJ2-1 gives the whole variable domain KAGVTQTPRYLIKTRGQQVTLSCSPISGHRSVSWYQQTPGQGLQFLFEYFSETQRNKGNFPGRFSGRQFSNSRSEMNVSTLELGDSALYLCASSLAGTDYNEQFFGPGTRLTVL.

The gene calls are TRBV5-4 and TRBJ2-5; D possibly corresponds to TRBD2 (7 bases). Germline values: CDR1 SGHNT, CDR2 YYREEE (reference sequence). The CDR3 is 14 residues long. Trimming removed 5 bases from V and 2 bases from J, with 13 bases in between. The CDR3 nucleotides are TGTGCCAGCAGACCGCGGGGGCCACAAGAGACCCAGTACTTC. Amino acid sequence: CASRPRGPQETQYF.

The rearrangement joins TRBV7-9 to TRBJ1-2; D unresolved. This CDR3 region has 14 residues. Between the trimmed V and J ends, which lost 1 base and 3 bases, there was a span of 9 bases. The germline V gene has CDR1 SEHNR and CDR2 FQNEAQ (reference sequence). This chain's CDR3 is CASSLGSNDYGYTF. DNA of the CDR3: TGTGCCAGCAGCTTAGGGTCGAATGACTATGGCTACACCTTC.

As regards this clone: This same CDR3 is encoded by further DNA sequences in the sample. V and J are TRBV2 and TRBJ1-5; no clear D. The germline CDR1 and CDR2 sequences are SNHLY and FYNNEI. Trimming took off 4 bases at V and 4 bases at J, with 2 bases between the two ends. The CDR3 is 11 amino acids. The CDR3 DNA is TGTGCCAGCAGTGTGAATCAGCCCCAGCATTTT. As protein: CASSVNQPQHF. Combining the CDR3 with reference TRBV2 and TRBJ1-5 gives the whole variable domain EPEVTQTPSHQVTQMGQEVILRCVPISNHLYFYWYRQILGQKVEFLVSFYNNEISEKSEIFDDQFSVERPDGSNFTLKIRSTKLEDSAMYFCASSVNQPQHFGDGTRLSIL.

Written as DNA, the CDR3 is TGTGCCACCAGCAGAGATCGGGGACAGGGAGATCAGCCCCAGCATTTT. Amino acid sequence: CATSRDRGQGDQPQHF. The chain links TRBV15 to TRBJ1-5; 9 nucleotides line up with TRBD1. The CDR3 contains 16 residues. V shed 0 bases and J 5 bases; nucleotides not matched to a gene: 5. Per the germline V gene, CDR1 is LNHNV and CDR2 is YYDKDF (reference sequence).

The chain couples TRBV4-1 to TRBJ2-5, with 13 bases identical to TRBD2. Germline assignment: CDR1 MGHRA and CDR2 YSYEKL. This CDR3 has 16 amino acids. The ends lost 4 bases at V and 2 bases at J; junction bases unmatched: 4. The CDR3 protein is CASSLGLAGVQETQYF. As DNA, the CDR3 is TGCGCCAGCAGCCTCGGACTAGCGGGGGTTCAAGAGACCCAGTACTTC.

Here the CDR3 reads CASSLDSGVDTEAFF. CDR3 nucleotides: TGTGCCAGCAGCTTGGATTCGGGCGTGGACACTGAAGCTTTCTTT. The rearrangement joins TRBV5-4 to TRBJ1-1; D unclear. CDR1 and CDR2 from the germline V gene are SGHNT and YYREEE (reference sequence). The CDR3 extends over 15 amino acids. V lost 0 bases, J lost 3 bases, and 12 bases lay in between.

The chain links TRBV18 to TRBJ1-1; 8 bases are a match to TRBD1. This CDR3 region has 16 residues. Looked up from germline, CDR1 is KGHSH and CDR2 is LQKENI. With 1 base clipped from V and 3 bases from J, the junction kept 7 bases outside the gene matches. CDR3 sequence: CASSPRPKGQDTEAFF. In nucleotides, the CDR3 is TGTGCCAGCTCACCACGTCCGAAGGGACAGGACACTGAAGCTTTCTTT.